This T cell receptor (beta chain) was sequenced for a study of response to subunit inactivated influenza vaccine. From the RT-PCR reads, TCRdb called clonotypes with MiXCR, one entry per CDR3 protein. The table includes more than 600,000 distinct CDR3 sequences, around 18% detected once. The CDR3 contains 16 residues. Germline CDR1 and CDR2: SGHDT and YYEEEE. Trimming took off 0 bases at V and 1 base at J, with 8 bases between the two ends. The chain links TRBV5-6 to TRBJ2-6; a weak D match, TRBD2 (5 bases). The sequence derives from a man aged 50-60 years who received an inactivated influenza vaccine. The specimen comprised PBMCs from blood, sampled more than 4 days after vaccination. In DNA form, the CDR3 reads TGTGCCAGCAGCTTGGTTTGGGAGTCTGGGGCCAACGTCCTGACTTTC. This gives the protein CASSLVWESGANVLTF.